Following are 13 T cell receptor beta chains from one sample sequenced in a study of technical replicates of blood from a handful of donors. The data were produced by immunoSEQ multiplex PCR, yet TCRdb's version contains in-frame clones alone and is incomplete. The sample includes about 84,000 clones, less than 98% of them seen just once. What was sequenced was T cells isolated from PBMCs. Receptors were obtained from a human donor in good health.

CDR3 loop: CASSATSDEQYF. CDR3 bases: TGTGCCAGCAGTGCAACTAGCGACGAGCAGTACTTC. The chain combines TRBV6-5 with TRBJ2-7; 7 bases match TRBD2. V was pared by 5 bases and J by 5 bases, with 3 bases of the junction left unmatched. CDR1 and CDR2 from the germline V gene are MNHEY and SVGAGI. The CDR3 spans 12 residues.

CDR3 nucleotides: TGTGCCAGCAGGAGAAGACAGATATATCATGGTACGCAGTATTTT. As protein: CASRRRQIYHGTQYF. The chain carries TRBV2 and TRBJ2-3, with D possibly matching TRBD1 (5 bases). In germline, CDR1 is SNHLY, CDR2 FYNNEI. The V end lost 6 bases, the J end lost 8 bases, and 21 bases lay between the germline ends. CDR3 length: 15 residues.

This chain's CDR3 is CASSRQGTPNTEAFF. The CDR3 coding sequence is TGTGCCAGCAGCCGGCAGGGGACACCGAACACTGAAGCTTTCTTT. This chain uses TRBV7-9 with TRBJ1-1; a weak D match, TRBD1 (6 bases). V shed 5 bases and J shed 1 base, with 14 bases lying between them. CDR1 and CDR2 (germline): SEHNR, FQNEAQ (reference sequence). The CDR3 loop spans 15 amino acids.

The V call is TRBV28, the J call TRBJ2-1; 8 bases are shared with TRBD2. Per the germline V gene, CDR1 is MDHEN and CDR2 is SYDVKM. V trimming: 7 bases; J trimming: 4 bases; junction bases outside the gene matches: 6. The CDR3 has 14 amino acids. CDR3 DNA sequence: TGTGCCAGCACGAGCGGGAGTCAGTACAATGAGCAGTTCTTC. Protein product: CASTSGSQYNEQFF.

The chain has TRBV29-1 and TRBJ2-3; TRBD1 matches 8 bases. The junction had 13 bases not matched to a gene; V was cut back by 0 bases and J by 5 bases. Germline V gives CDR1 SQVTM, CDR2 ANQGSEA. This CDR3 has 17 amino acids. DNA for the CDR3: TGCAGCGTTGAAGATTCAAGGAGGACAGGGATGAAAGATACGCAGTATTTT. As protein: CSVEDSRRTGMKDTQYF.

The chain couples TRBV6-5 to TRBJ2-1; D is possibly TRBD2 (6 bases). CDR3 size: 16 residues. V lost 0 bases to trimming and J lost 2 bases, with 11 bases between them. Germline V lookup: CDR1 MNHEY, CDR2 SVGAGI. CDR3 loop: CASSYSTRGAYNEQFF. The CDR3, as DNA: TGTGCCAGCAGTTACTCGACTCGCGGGGCCTACAATGAGCAGTTCTTC.

This chain uses TRBV29-1 with TRBJ1-2, with a tentative D call TRBD1 (6 bases). The CDR3 totals 11 residues. Trimming pared 3 bases from V and 8 bases from J, leaving 10 bases between. The germline gives CDR1 SQVTM, CDR2 ANQGSEA. Written as DNA, the CDR3 is TGCAGCGTTGAGGCAGGGGTCGGCTACACCTTC. Encoded protein: CSVEAGVGYTF.

The chain employs TRBV5-1 and TRBJ2-7; 8 bases are a match to TRBD2. The CDR3 is 13 amino acids. V trimming: 3 bases; J trimming: 2 bases; junction bases outside the gene matches: 1. Germline V gene sequence: CDR1 SGHRS, CDR2 YFSETQ. The CDR3 spells CASSSGLAYEQYF. Here the CDR3 DNA reads TGCGCCAGCAGCTCGGGACTAGCCTACGAGCAGTACTTC.

The chain employs TRBV19 and TRBJ1-2; D gene ambiguous. The V gene's germline CDR1 is LNHDA and CDR2 SQIVND (reference sequence). Trimming took 2 bases from V and 3 from J, leaving 10 bases between them. The CDR3 has 14 amino acids. DNA for the CDR3: TGTGCCAGTAGTATACCGGGAGATGACTATGGCTACACCTTC. Translated, it gives CASSIPGDDYGYTF.

V gene TRBV4-2 combines with J gene TRBJ2-1; D not certain. The V gene's germline CDR1 is LGHNA and CDR2 YNFKEQ. V lost 0 bases to trimming and J lost 4 bases, with 4 bases between them. CDR3 length equals 13 residues. CDR3 sequence: CASSQELYNEQFF. In DNA form, the CDR3 reads TGTGCCAGCAGCCAAGAACTATACAATGAGCAGTTCTTC.

The genes are TRBV6-1 and TRBJ1-1; tentatively, D is TRBD1 (6 bases). Germline V lookup: CDR1 MNHNS, CDR2 SASEGT. This CDR3 region has 11 residues. Trimming pared 6 bases from V and 11 bases from J, leaving 13 bases between. CDR3 sequence reads: CASRDYREAFF. CDR3 DNA: TGTGCCAGCAGAGACTACAGGGAGGCTTTCTTT.

The chain recombines TRBV6-5 with TRBJ2-3, with D perhaps matching TRBD2 (5 bases). CDR3 length equals 16 residues. V shed 2 bases and J shed 0 bases, with 12 bases lying between them. Germline loops: CDR1 MNHEY, CDR2 SVGAGI. In nucleotides, the CDR3 is TGTGCCAGCAGTTACAGGGCGGGCTCTAGCACAGATACGCAGTATTTT. This encodes CASSYRAGSSTDTQYF.

This chain joins TRBV5-5 and TRBJ2-7, with a weak D call TRBD2 (6 bases). The CDR3 sequence is 14 residues long. V was shortened by 3 bases and J by 2 bases, with 12 bases between the two germline ends. Germline V gene data show CDR1 as SGHKS and CDR2 as YYEKEE (reference sequence). CDR3 nucleotides: TGTGCCAGCAGCTCTACCGGGGGTCCCTACGAGCAGTACTTC. It is translated as CASSSTGGPYEQYF. Full variable domain (remainder filled in from reference TRBV5-5 and TRBJ2-7): DAGVTQSPTHLIKTRGQQVTLRCSPISGHKSVSWYQQVLGQGPQFIFQYYEKEERGRGNFPDRFSARQFPNYSSELNVNALLLGDSALYLCASSSTGGPYEQYFGPGTRLTVT.